This TCR beta chain emerged from a study of Graves' ophthalmopathy and Graves' hyperthyroidism. The sequenced template was RNA, covering the TCR beta CDR3 region. First-round RT-PCR with HTBI primers preceded a second-round multiplex PCR. TCRdb re-analysed the multiplex PCR reads in MiXCR, keeping a single row per CDR3 protein. The table records 350,000 to 400,000 distinct CDR3 sequences, 15% to 20% of them present only once. This CDR3 spans 14 amino acids. Germline V gene lookup returns CDR1 DFQATT and CDR2 SNEGSKA (reference sequence). J lost 4 bases, V lost 6 bases, and 7 bases had no gene match. This sequence was found in a woman aged 18-29 years with Graves' ophthalmopathy. This rearrangement joins TRBV20-1 to TRBJ2-5, with 11 bases fitting TRBD2. The sequencing input was peripheral blood. The chain's CDR3 is CSAEPGTSGETQYF. Here the CDR3 DNA reads TGCAGTGCCGAGCCCGGGACTAGCGGAGAGACCCAGTACTTC.